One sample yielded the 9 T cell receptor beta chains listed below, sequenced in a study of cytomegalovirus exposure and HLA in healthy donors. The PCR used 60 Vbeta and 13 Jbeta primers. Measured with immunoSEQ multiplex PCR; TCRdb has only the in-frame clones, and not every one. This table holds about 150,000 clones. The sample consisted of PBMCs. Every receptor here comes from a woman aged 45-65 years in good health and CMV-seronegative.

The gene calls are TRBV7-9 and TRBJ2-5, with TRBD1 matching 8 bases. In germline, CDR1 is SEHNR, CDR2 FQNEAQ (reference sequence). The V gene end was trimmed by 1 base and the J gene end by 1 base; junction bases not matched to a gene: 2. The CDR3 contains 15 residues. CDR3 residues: CASSLVGTGQETQYF. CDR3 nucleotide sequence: TGTGCCAGCAGCTTAGTTGGGACAGGCCAAGAGACCCAGTACTTC. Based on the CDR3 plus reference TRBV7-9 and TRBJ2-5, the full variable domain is DTGVSQNPRHKITKRGQNVTFRCDPISEHNRLYWYRQTLGQGPEFLTYFQNEAQLEKSRLLSDRFSAERPKGSFSTLEIQRTEQGDSAMYLCASSLVGTGQETQYFGPGTRLLVL.

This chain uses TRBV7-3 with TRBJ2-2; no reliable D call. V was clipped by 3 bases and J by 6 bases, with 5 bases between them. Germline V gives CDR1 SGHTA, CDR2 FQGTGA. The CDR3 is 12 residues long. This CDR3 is CASSLGPGELFF. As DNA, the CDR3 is TGTGCCAGCAGCTTGGGCCCCGGGGAGCTGTTTTTT.

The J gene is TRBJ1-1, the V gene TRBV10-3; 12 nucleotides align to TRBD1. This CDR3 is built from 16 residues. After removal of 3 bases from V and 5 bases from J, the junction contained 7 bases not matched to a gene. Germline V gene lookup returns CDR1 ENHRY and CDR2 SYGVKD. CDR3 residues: CAISEGTGGAGTEAFF. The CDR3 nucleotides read TGTGCCATCAGTGAAGGGACAGGGGGCGCCGGGACTGAAGCTTTCTTT.

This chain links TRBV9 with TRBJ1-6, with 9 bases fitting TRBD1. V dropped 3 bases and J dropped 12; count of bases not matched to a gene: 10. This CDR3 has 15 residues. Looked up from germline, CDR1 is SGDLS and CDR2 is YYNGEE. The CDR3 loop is CASSGRTGALLPLHF. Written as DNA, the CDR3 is TGTGCCAGCAGCGGCAGGACAGGGGCGCTCCTACCCCTCCACTTT.

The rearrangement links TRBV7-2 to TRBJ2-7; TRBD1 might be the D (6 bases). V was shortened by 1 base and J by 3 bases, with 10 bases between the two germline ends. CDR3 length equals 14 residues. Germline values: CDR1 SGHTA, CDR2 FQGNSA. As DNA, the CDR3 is TGTGCCAGCAGCTTAGGCCAGGGGTACTACGAGCAGTACTTC. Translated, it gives CASSLGQGYYEQYF.

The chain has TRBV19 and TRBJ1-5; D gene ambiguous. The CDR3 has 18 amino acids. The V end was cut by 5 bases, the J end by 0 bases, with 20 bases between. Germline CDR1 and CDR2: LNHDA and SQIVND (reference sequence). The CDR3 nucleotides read TGTGCCAGTAGTGGGAGCCGGGCCAGCGGGGTTAGCAATCAGCCCCAGCATTTT. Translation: CASSGSRASGVSNQPQHF. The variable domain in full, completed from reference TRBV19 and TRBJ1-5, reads DGGITQSPKYLFRKEGQNVTLSCEQNLNHDAMYWYRQDPGQGLRLIYYSQIVNDFQKGDIAEGYSVSREKKESFPLTVTSAQKNPTAFYLCASSGSRASGVSNQPQHFGDGTRLSIL.

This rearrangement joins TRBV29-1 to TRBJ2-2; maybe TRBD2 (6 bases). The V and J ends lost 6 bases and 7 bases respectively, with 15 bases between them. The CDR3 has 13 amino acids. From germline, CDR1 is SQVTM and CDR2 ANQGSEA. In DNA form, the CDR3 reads TGCAGCGTCCAACGTGGGGGGAACGGGGAGCTGTTTTTT. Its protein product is CSVQRGGNGELFF.

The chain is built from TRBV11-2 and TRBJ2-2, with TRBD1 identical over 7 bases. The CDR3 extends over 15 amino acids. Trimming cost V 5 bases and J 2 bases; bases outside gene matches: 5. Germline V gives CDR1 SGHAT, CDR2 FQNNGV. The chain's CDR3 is CASSLRTGNTGELFF. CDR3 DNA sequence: TGTGCCAGCAGCCTCCGGACAGGAAACACCGGGGAGCTGTTTTTT.

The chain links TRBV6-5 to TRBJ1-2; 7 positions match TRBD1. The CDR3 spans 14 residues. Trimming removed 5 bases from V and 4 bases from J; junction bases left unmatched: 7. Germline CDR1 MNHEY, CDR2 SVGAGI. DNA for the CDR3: TGTGCCAGCAGTCGGCAGGGACAGAGCTATGGCTACACCTTC. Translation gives CASSRQGQSYGYTF.